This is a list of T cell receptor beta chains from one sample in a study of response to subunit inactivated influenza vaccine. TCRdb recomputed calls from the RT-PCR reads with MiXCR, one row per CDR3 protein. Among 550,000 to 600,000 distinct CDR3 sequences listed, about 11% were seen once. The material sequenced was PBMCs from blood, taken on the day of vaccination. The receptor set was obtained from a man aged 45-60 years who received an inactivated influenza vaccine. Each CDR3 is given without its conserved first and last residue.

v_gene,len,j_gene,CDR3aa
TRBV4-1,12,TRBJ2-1,ASSRGLGYNEQF
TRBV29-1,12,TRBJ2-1,SVESGSLGNEQF
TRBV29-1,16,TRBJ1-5,SKGLARSGQYSNQPQH
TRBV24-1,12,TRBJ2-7,ATSSGAGTYEQY
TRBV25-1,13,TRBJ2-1,ASRQTGTINNEQF
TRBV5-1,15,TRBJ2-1,ASSLGVRDTSYNEQF
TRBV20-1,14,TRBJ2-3,SARDPIPGSTDTQY
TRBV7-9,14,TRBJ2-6,ASSLRVYSGANVLT
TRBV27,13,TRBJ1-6,ASTFLGQGDSPLH
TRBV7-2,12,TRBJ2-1,ASSSGLAGFEQF
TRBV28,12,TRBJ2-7,ASSSATDSYEQY
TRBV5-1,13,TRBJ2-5,ASSFRAGRQETQY
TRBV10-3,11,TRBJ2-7,AISRDRAGEQY
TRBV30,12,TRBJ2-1,AWSVLGPNNEQF
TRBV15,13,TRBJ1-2,ATSRDFDPNYGYT
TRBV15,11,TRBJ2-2,ATSRDGVAGRF
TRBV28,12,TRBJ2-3,ASRARGQGDTQY
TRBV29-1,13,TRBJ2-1,SVRGTSGSTNEQF
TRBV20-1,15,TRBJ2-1,SARDPDRGGVYNEQF
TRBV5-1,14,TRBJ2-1,ASSLGLRGSYNEQF
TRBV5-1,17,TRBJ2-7,ASSLRGEPLAPSSYEQY
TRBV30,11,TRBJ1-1,AWRMGAGTEAF
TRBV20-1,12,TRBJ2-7,SATRDRASYEQY
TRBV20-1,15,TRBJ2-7,SARDLAEGGWSYEQY
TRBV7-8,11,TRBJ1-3,ASSTFPGNTIY
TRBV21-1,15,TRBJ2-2,ASSKAVSQTNTGELF
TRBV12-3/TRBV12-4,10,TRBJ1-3,ASSLNLFTIY
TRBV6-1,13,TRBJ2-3,ASSDRTSGSLTQY
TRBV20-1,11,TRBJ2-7,SAPGTGLFEQY
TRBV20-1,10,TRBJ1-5,SARMGGQPQH
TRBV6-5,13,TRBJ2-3,ASSYSQARTDTQY
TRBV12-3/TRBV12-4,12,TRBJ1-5,ASSRTTETRPQH
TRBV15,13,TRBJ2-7,ATSRDASGMREQY
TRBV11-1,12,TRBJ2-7,ASSPGTALYEQY
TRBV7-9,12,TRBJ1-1,ASSLGGSYTEAF
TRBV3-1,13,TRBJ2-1,ASSRTTGSYNEQF
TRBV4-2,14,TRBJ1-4,ANSQGRGRANEKLF
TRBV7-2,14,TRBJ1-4,ASSDRFGVTWQKLF
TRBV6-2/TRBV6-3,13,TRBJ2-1,ASRPLAGGPHEQF
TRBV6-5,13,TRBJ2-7,ASSYSGVTSYEQY
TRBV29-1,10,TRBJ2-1,SGVRGLGEQF
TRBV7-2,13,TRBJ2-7,ASSLVTSGVYEQY
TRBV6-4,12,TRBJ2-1,ASSDSLVSGEQF
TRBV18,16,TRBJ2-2,ASSPRLATSGGAGELF
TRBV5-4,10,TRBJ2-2,ASRQDTGELF